Detailed here is one T cell receptor beta chain. Germline V gene lookup returns CDR1 ENHRY and CDR2 SYGVKD. Trimming took off 0 bases at V and 2 bases at J, with 14 bases between the two ends. CDR3 size: 17 residues. The data stem from a study of beta chain features in type 1 diabetes. Since all of the isolated RNA was reverse transcribed, expressed TCRB transcripts were what got sequenced. Repertoires were generated with immunoSEQ multiplex PCR, while TCRdb's copy carries only in-frame clones and drops some. Of fewer than 650,000 clones listed, 15% to 18% were seen once; the top ten hold about 0.086%.

The origin of this receptor is a man aged 18-30 years in good health. J is TRBJ1-5 and V is TRBV10-3, with D tentatively TRBD1 (5 bases). The sequenced sample consisted of naive CD4+ T cells from blood. The CDR3 nucleotides are TGTGCCATCAGTGAGTCGAGCGGGGGAAATGGCAATCAGCCCCAGCATTTT. This sequence encodes CAISESSGGNGNQPQHF.